Detailed here is one T cell receptor beta chain. Its antigen is undetermined. The data derive from a study of cytomegalovirus exposure and HLA in healthy donors. Overall study results and limits: Reports credit the classifier with highly specific, highly sensitive diagnosis of cytomegalovirus status. CMV antigen specificity of a few CMV-associated chains was confirmed in vitro. HLA allele associations emerged for about 16,000 TCR beta sequences in a later analysis, at 0.05 false discovery rate.

PCR primers comprised 60 Vbeta and 13 Jbeta primers. Assay: immunoSEQ multiplex PCR; the TCRdb copy retains only in-frame clones and omits some. This repertoire includes 150,000 to 200,000 clones. Trimming took 0 bases from V and 3 from J, leaving 11 bases between them. In germline, CDR1 is MNHEY, CDR2 SVGAGI. The CDR3 sequence is 15 residues long. This chain links TRBV6-5 with TRBJ1-1; no firm D call. The TCR comes from a woman aged 18-29 years in good health and CMV-seropositive. Sample: PBMCs. The CDR3 is CASSYSISGYTEAFF. CDR3 coding DNA: TGTGCCAGCAGTTACTCGATTAGCGGGTACACTGAAGCTTTCTTT.